The entry that follows covers one T cell receptor (beta chain) sequence. This record belongs to a study of blood T cell repertoires in COVID-19. Measured with immunoSEQ multiplex PCR; TCRdb has only the in-frame clones, and not every one. The sample has approximately 150,000 clones; about 89% are singletons. The junction had 6 bases not matched to a gene; V was cut back by 4 bases and J by 9 bases. This CDR3 contains 14 residues. CDR1 is SGHRS and CDR2 is YFSETQ in the germline V gene. The V call is TRBV5-1, the J call TRBJ2-1, with 11 positions matching TRBD2. The sequence was collected from a man aged 45-60 years with active or convalescent COVID-19. Sequencing input: peripheral blood. CDR3 amino acids: CASSQTSGISEQFF. The CDR3 DNA is TGCGCCAGCAGCCAGACTAGCGGGATTTCTGAGCAGTTCTTC. Full variable domain (missing parts from reference TRBV5-1 and TRBJ2-1): KAGVTQTPRYLIKTRGQQVTLSCSPISGHRSVSWYQQTPGQGLQFLFEYFSETQRNKGNFPGRFSGRQFSNSRSEMNVSTLELGDSALYLCASSQTSGISEQFFGPGTRLTVL.